One sample yielded the 20 T cell receptor beta chains listed below, sequenced in a study of post-analysis software for immune sequencing data (dated by TCRdb to the mid-2010s). Study-wide findings and limitations: A handful of TRBV segments, including TRBV5-6, TRBV5-1 and TRBV20-1, were significantly more frequent in patients than controls.

The antigens for these receptors are not known. The method behind the library was PCR. This sample was sequenced with an Illumina HiSeq 2500. To reduce PCR and sequencing biases, unique molecular identifiers were built into the TCR beta cDNA libraries. Using fastp at Q25 and MiXCR, TCRdb reprocessed the public reads and kept productive beta chains. Rows merge per CDR3 protein into single entries with the most common DNA and genes. This sample gives about 820,000 distinct CDR3 sequences in total; about 53% of them show up just once. The top ten hold roughly 4.4% of the sample. The specimen was blood. The receptors here all came from a girl aged 10 to 17 with multiple sclerosis.

This chain uses TRBV6-5 with TRBJ2-4, with 8 bases lining up with TRBD2. The DNA end is a closer match to TRBJ2-7, so the J assignment may be wrong. The CDR3 has 15 amino acids. Per the germline V gene, CDR1 is MNHEY and CDR2 is SVGAGI. The CDR3 loop is CASSTPKRGFYEQYF. As DNA, the CDR3 is TGTGCCAGCAGTACTCCTAAGCGGGGGTTCTACGAGCAGTACTTC.

The genes are TRBV2 and TRBJ2-5; no firm D call. The J call is doubtful: the DNA matches TRBJ2-7 better. The CDR3 runs to 12 residues. CDR1 SNHLY and CDR2 FYNNEI come from the germline V gene. DNA for the CDR3: TGTGCCAGCAGTGACCTACGGCGCGAGCAGTACTTC. Translation: CASSDLRREQYF.

V is TRBV11-2 and J is TRBJ2-7; TRBD1 matches 7 bases. The CDR3 consists of 14 residues. V lost 6 bases to trimming and J lost 2 bases; unmatched junction nucleotides: 7. Germline values: CDR1 SGHAT, CDR2 FQNNGV. Here the CDR3 reads CASRDRNLPYEQYF. The CDR3, as DNA: TGTGCCAGCAGGGACAGGAACCTACCCTACGAGCAGTACTTC. Drawing the rest from reference TRBV11-2 and TRBJ2-7, the complete variable domain is EAGVAQSPRYKIIEKRQSVAFWCNPISGHATLYWYQQILGQGPKLLIQFQNNGVVDDSQLPKDRFSAERLKGVDSTLKIQPAKLEDSAVYLCASRDRNLPYEQYFGPGTRLTVT.

This CDR3 is CASSQVGLAGGGEQFF. DNA of the CDR3: TGCGCCAGCAGCCAAGTCGGCCTAGCGGGAGGTGGCGAGCAGTTCTTC. The V and J genes are TRBV4-1 and TRBJ2-1; 11 bases align to TRBD2. CDR3 length equals 16 residues. V lost 1 base, J lost 10 bases, and 9 bases stayed unmatched. CDR1 and CDR2 from the germline V gene are MGHRA and YSYEKL.

V and J are TRBV20-1 and TRBJ2-1; 13 bases fit TRBD2. Germline lookup yields CDR1 DFQATT and CDR2 SNEGSKA (reference sequence). J lost 9 bases, V lost 4 bases, and 6 bases had no gene match. There are 14 residues in the CDR3. The CDR3 DNA sequence: TGCAGTGCTACCCGACTAGCGGGAGGTGCTGAGCAGTTCTTC. As protein: CSATRLAGGAEQFF.

This clonotype came up a few times. V and J are TRBV20-1 and TRBJ2-2, with 12 positions matching TRBD1. Germline V gene lookup returns CDR1 DFQATT and CDR2 SNEGSKA (reference sequence). Trimming removed 5 bases from V and 1 base from J; junction bases left unmatched: 11. The CDR3 consists of 18 residues. CDR3 loop: CSAFGTGGDIKNTGELFF. The CDR3 DNA is TGCAGTGCTTTCGGGACAGGGGGCGATATCAAGAACACCGGGGAGCTGTTTTTT.

The CDR3: CASSEVRGTYNEQFF. In DNA form, the CDR3 reads TGTGCCAGCAGTGAAGTTAGGGGAACCTACAATGAGCAGTTCTTC. The chain is built from TRBV6-1 and TRBJ2-1; weak D call: TRBD1 (5 bases). V was shortened by 1 base and J by 2 bases, with 9 bases between the two germline ends. CDR3 length equals 15 residues. Looked up from germline, CDR1 is MNHNS and CDR2 is SASEGT.

The V and J genes are TRBV29-1 and TRBJ2-3, with a weak D call TRBD1 (6 bases). The germline gives CDR1 SQVTM, CDR2 ANQGSEA. Between the trimmed V and J ends, which lost 3 bases and 5 bases, there was a span of 12 bases. CDR3 length: 13 amino acids. CDR3 sequence: CSVDSTGLDTQYF. The DNA of the CDR3 is TGCAGCGTTGACTCAACAGGGTTAGATACGCAGTATTTT.

The V call is TRBV12-5, the J call TRBJ2-7, with 7 bases identical to TRBD1. TRBJ2-5 explains the end of the DNA better; the J call may be wrong. CDR3 length: 16 residues. Germline assignment: CDR1 LGHNT and CDR2 FRNRAP. The CDR3 reads CASGFPLTGIQETQYF. The CDR3 DNA reads TGTGCTAGTGGTTTCCCCTTGACAGGGATTCAAGAGACCCAGTACTTC.

This clonotype occurred a few times. The gene calls are TRBV7-9 and TRBJ2-7; D is uncertain. In germline, CDR1 is SEHNR, CDR2 FQNEAQ (reference sequence). This CDR3 has 16 amino acids. Trimming stripped 5 bases from V and 3 bases from J, with 20 bases between. The CDR3, as DNA: TGTGCCAGCAGCCCAAGGACGGTCGGTTTGATCTACGAGCAGTACTTC. This encodes CASSPRTVGLIYEQYF.

The J gene is TRBJ2-6, the V gene TRBV5-1; no clear D. The CDR3 has 15 amino acids. Germline loops: CDR1 SGHRS, CDR2 YFSETQ. The V gene lost 3 bases and the J gene lost 4 bases, with 11 bases spanning the gap. The CDR3 coding sequence is TGCGCCAGCAGCTCTACGGGTCCCGGGGCCAACGTCCTGACTTTC. Amino acids: CASSSTGPGANVLTF.

CDR3 sequence reads: CSVEGHALYNEQFF. CDR3 in DNA: TGCAGCGTTGAGGGTCACGCATTATACAATGAGCAGTTCTTC. The chain has TRBV29-1 and TRBJ2-1, with D uncertain. The CDR3 is made up of 14 amino acids. V was clipped by 3 bases and J by 4 bases, with 13 bases between them. The germline gives CDR1 SQVTM, CDR2 ANQGSEA.

The chain links TRBV7-2 to TRBJ1-2, with no clear D. This CDR3 region has 15 residues. Germline lookup yields CDR1 SGHTA and CDR2 FQGNSA. The V end was cut by 6 bases, the J end by 2 bases, with 16 bases between. The CDR3 nucleotides are TGTGCCAGCAGATGGAGAGGTCACGTAAACTATGGCTACACCTTC. It is translated as CASRWRGHVNYGYTF.

The J gene is TRBJ2-7, the V gene TRBV6-6, with 7 bases matching TRBD1. The germline CDR1 and CDR2 sequences are MNHNY and SVGAGI (reference sequence). J gave up 1 base and V 11 bases, and 8 bases lay outside the gene matches. The CDR3 is made up of 13 amino acids. DNA for the CDR3: TGTGCCGCCAGACCAGGGGGTTCCTACGAGCAGTACTTC. It is translated as CAARPGGSYEQYF.

This chain connects TRBV6-5 to TRBJ1-2; D remains unclear. The CDR3 is made up of 14 amino acids. The germline V gene has CDR1 MNHEY and CDR2 SVGAGI. The ends were cut back, 6 bases at V and 5 bases at J, with 16 bases in the middle. CDR3 sequence: CASRPRQASYGYTF. DNA for the CDR3: TGTGCCAGCAGGCCCAGGCAGGCTTCTTATGGCTACACCTTC.

This chain connects TRBV12-3 or TRBV12-4 to TRBJ1-6; D perhaps matches TRBD1 (5 bases). The ends were cut back, 3 bases at V and 7 bases at J, with 10 bases in the middle. CDR3 length equals 14 residues. The CDR3 reads CASSLGTLNSPLHF. In DNA, the CDR3 is TGTGCCAGCAGTTTGGGGACCCTGAATTCACCCCTCCACTTT.

V and J are TRBV5-6 and TRBJ2-5, with a possible D match to TRBD2 (5 bases). Germline CDR1 and CDR2: SGHDT and YYEEEE. CDR3 size: 15 residues. V shed 2 bases and J shed 5 bases, with 16 bases lying between them. This CDR3 reads CASSFETRGGETQYF. In DNA form, the CDR3 reads TGTGCCAGCAGCTTCGAGACACGGGGTGGGGAGACCCAGTACTTC.

This sequence joins TRBV11-3 and TRBJ2-1, with 9 bases matching TRBD2. This CDR3 contains 17 residues. The germline CDR1 and CDR2 sequences are SGHNT and YENEEA. Losses at the gene ends were 2 bases for V and 10 bases for J; bases not matched to a gene: 15. CDR3 protein: CASSLRGREGRTDEQFF. In DNA, the CDR3 is TGTGCCAGCAGCTTAAGGGGGCGGGAGGGCCGGACGGACGAGCAGTTCTTC.

The genes are TRBV7-2 and TRBJ2-1; 9 bases line up with TRBD2. J lost 8 bases, V lost 4 bases, and 9 bases had no gene match. Germline assignment: CDR1 SGHTA and CDR2 FQGNSA. CDR3 size: 15 residues. CDR3 coding DNA: TGTGCCAGCAGCTCCGGCGGGAGGGCCAGGGATGAGCAGTTCTTC. Its protein is CASSSGGRARDEQFF.

The rearrangement links TRBV29-1 to TRBJ2-1, with unresolved D. V dropped 6 bases and J dropped 9 bases, with 12 bases sitting between them. The CDR3 consists of 11 residues. Per the germline V gene, CDR1 is SQVTM and CDR2 is ANQGSEA. The DNA of the CDR3 is TGCAGCGTCTTCGCGGTCCGTGAGCAGTTCTTC. Protein: CSVFAVREQFF.